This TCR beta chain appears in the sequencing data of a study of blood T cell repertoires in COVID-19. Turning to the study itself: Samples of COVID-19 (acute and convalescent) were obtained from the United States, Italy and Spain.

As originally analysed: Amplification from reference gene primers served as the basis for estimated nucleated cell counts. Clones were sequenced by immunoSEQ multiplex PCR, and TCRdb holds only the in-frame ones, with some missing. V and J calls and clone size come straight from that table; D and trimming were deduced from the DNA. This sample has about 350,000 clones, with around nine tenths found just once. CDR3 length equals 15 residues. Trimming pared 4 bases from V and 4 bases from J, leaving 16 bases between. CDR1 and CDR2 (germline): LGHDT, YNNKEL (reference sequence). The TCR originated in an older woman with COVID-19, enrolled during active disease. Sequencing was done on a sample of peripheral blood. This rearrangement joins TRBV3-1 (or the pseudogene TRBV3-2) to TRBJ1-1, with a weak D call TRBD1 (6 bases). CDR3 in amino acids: CASSLNRALGTEAFF. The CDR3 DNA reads TGTGCCAGCAGCCTTAACAGGGCCTTAGGCACTGAAGCTTTCTTT.